The 14 T cell receptor beta chains in this list originate from one sample, sequenced in a study of shared clonotypes between healthy human individuals. CD45RO-negative, CCR7-positively selected cells formed the naive CD8 fraction, excluding terminally differentiated effector memory CD45RA+ cells. Generated by immunoSEQ multiplex PCR, the TCRdb table keeps only in-frame clones and is missing some. The sample lists about 2.1 million clones; approximately 92% were seen once. The source material was naive CD8+ T cells from PBMCs. These receptors originate from a young man in good health. Some clones in this sample may be carry-over from other donors' samples.

The CDR3 region is CASSQRQGRLSQPQHF. CDR3 coding DNA: TGTGCCAGCAGCCAACGACAGGGGCGTTTAAGTCAGCCCCAGCATTTT. The chain is built from TRBV16 and TRBJ1-5; 8 bases are a match to TRBD1. Looked up from germline, CDR1 is KGHSY and CDR2 is FQNENV. With V trimmed by 2 bases and J by 6 bases, 9 bases remained unmatched. CDR3 length: 16 residues.

This chain links TRBV27 with TRBJ1-2, with a weak D call TRBD1 (6 bases). Deletions cut 6 bases from V and 4 bases from J, with 15 bases between. This CDR3 is 14 amino acids long. Per germline, CDR1 MNHEY and CDR2 SMNVEV (reference sequence). CDR3 coding DNA: TGTGCCAGCAGCTTCTCCGGGGGGCTCTATGGCTACACCTTC. Translating gives CASSFSGGLYGYTF.

The rearrangement links TRBV15 to TRBJ2-7; TRBD2 agrees at 12 bases. CDR1 is LNHNV and CDR2 is YYDKDF in the germline V gene (reference sequence). V lost 2 bases and J lost 3; bases outside the gene matches: 5. The CDR3 spans 16 residues. The CDR3 loop reads CATSRSGTSGFYEQYF. For the CDR3, the DNA is TGTGCCACCAGCAGATCAGGGACTAGCGGGTTCTACGAGCAGTACTTC.

The V and J genes are TRBV10-3 and TRBJ1-4, with TRBD1 as a possible D gene (5 bases). The CDR3 covers 13 residues. Germline CDR1 ENHRY, CDR2 SYGVKD. Deletions cut 0 bases from V and 13 bases from J, with 12 bases between. This CDR3 reads CAISESTRDGLFF. The CDR3 DNA follows: TGTGCCATCAGTGAGTCTACGAGGGACGGACTGTTTTTT.

The chain couples TRBV28 to TRBJ2-3, with D unresolved. Per germline, CDR1 MDHEN and CDR2 SYDVKM. The V gene lost 5 bases and the J gene lost 0 bases, with 21 bases spanning the gap. This CDR3 has 18 amino acids. The CDR3 loop is CASSIPQRFLTSTDTQYF. DNA for the CDR3: TGTGCCAGCAGTATCCCCCAAAGATTTCTTACTAGCACAGATACGCAGTATTTT.

V is TRBV27 and J is TRBJ2-7; perhaps TRBD1 as D (5 bases). V gave up 6 bases and J gave up 3 bases, with 21 bases separating them. Germline lookup yields CDR1 MNHEY and CDR2 SMNVEV (reference sequence). The CDR3 contains 16 residues. The CDR3 DNA sequence: TGTGCCAGCAGCCAAACAATAGGGGCGCTCGTCTACGAGCAGTACTTC. Its translation: CASSQTIGALVYEQYF.

V is TRBV6-5 and J is TRBJ2-5; 7 bases match TRBD1. The CDR3 has 15 residues. Losses at the gene ends were 8 bases for V and 4 bases for J; bases not matched to a gene: 13. Germline V gene data show CDR1 as MNHEY and CDR2 as SVGAGI. The CDR3 DNA follows: TGTGCCAGCTCGTACAGGGGAAGCAGGATAGAGACCCAGTACTTC. Translating it yields CASSYRGSRIETQYF.

V is TRBV28 and J is TRBJ1-2, with TRBD1 identical over 8 bases. The V gene's germline CDR1 is MDHEN and CDR2 SYDVKM. After removal of 8 bases from V and 4 bases from J, the junction contained 12 bases not matched to a gene. This CDR3 region has 15 residues. CDR3 coding DNA: TGTGCCAGCCGTCAGGGGGCGCGGGGGTCCTATGGCTACACCTTC. It yields the protein CASRQGARGSYGYTF.

The rearrangement links TRBV9 to TRBJ2-7; D could derive from TRBD1 or TRBD2 (5 bases each). The CDR3 totals 14 residues. V lost 2 bases and J 0 bases, leaving 9 bases between the germline ends. Germline CDR1 reads SGDLS; CDR2 reads YYNGEE. The DNA for the CDR3 is TGTGCCAGCAGCGTCCGGGACCACTCCTACGAGCAGTACTTC. This codes for CASSVRDHSYEQYF. Combining the CDR3 with reference TRBV9 and TRBJ2-7 gives the whole variable domain DSGVTQTPKHLITATGQRVTLRCSPRSGDLSVYWYQQSLDQGLQFLIQYYNGEERAKGNILERFSAQQFPDLHSELNLSSLELGDSALYFCASSVRDHSYEQYFGPGTRLTVT.

This clone has more than one count but fewer than ten. The J gene is TRBJ1-1, the V gene TRBV28, with D unresolved. The ends were cut back, 6 bases at V and 2 bases at J, with 10 bases in the middle. The CDR3 runs 13 residues. Germline assignment: CDR1 MDHEN and CDR2 SYDVKM. This CDR3 is CASSRFENTEAFF. CDR3 sequence (DNA): TGTGCCAGCAGCCGCTTTGAAAACACTGAAGCTTTCTTT.

V is TRBV7-2 and J is TRBJ2-7; D gene unclear. The CDR3 consists of 14 residues. Trimming left V 2 bases short and J 2 bases short, with 10 bases between. CDR1 SGHTA and CDR2 FQGNSA come from the germline V gene. CDR3 DNA: TGTGCCAGCAGCTTATTTCCTGGTGCCTACGAGCAGTACTTC. Amino acid sequence: CASSLFPGAYEQYF.

This clone occurred once. The CDR3 DNA sequence: TGTGCCAGCAGTGAAGCGGGGACAGACTCGAACACCGGGGAGCTGTTTTTT. It translates to CASSEAGTDSNTGELFF. The rearrangement uses TRBV2 and TRBJ2-2, with 7 positions matching TRBD1. Trimming took 0 bases from V and 0 from J; bases not matched to a gene: 4. This CDR3 has 17 residues. Per germline, CDR1 SNHLY and CDR2 FYNNEI. Full variable domain (rest looked up from reference TRBV2 and TRBJ2-2): EPEVTQTPSHQVTQMGQEVILRCVPISNHLYFYWYRQILGQKVEFLVSFYNNEISEKSEIFDDQFSVERPDGSNFTLKIRSTKLEDSAMYFCASSEAGTDSNTGELFFGEGSRLTVL.

This clone was counted only a few times. Other DNA sequences in the sample encode the same CDR3. The chain joins TRBV27 to TRBJ1-5; D remains ambiguous. From germline, CDR1 is MNHEY and CDR2 SMNVEV (reference sequence). This CDR3 has 12 amino acids. Deletions cut 6 bases from V and 7 bases from J, with 10 bases between. CDR3 protein: CASSFPGQPQHF. CDR3 bases: TGTGCCAGCAGCTTCCCCGGGCAGCCCCAGCATTTT.

The chain employs TRBV5-6 and TRBJ1-1, with 10 bases lining up with TRBD1. CDR3 size: 15 residues. CDR1 SGHDT and CDR2 YYEEEE come from the germline V gene. Trimming cost V 4 bases and J 7 bases; bases outside gene matches: 10. The CDR3 DNA follows: TGTGCCAGCAGCGGACGGACAGGGGGAATGGTTGAAGCTTTCTTT. It specifies CASSGRTGGMVEAFF.